These 7 T cell receptor beta chains share one sample of origin, sequenced in a study of blood T cell repertoires in COVID-19. Some clones are missing from TCRdb's copy, which holds only in-frame ones; the method was immunoSEQ multiplex PCR. The table has under 200,000 clones, 79% seen once. Sample: PBMCs or T cells enriched from blood (not recorded which). These receptors were obtained from a woman in her sixties or seventies in a cohort exposed to, infected with or recovered from COVID-19 (not recorded which).

The rearrangement joins TRBV7-9 to TRBJ2-1; 8 nucleotides align to TRBD1. The ends lost 2 bases at V and 9 bases at J; junction bases unmatched: 12. The CDR3 length is 16 residues. Germline assignment: CDR1 SEHNR and CDR2 FQNEAQ (reference sequence). CDR3 region: CASSLPPGTGQVEQFF. The CDR3 DNA reads as TGTGCCAGCAGCTTACCCCCCGGGACAGGACAGGTTGAGCAGTTCTTC.

The gene calls are TRBV19 and TRBJ2-1; perhaps TRBD1 as D (6 bases). Germline values: CDR1 LNHDA, CDR2 SQIVND (reference sequence). This CDR3 region has 15 residues. V lost 5 bases and J 10 bases, leaving 21 bases between the germline ends. In nucleotides, the CDR3 is TGTGCCAGTAGTCTCCGGACTGGAAATACAGGGGAGCAGTTCTTC. This encodes CASSLRTGNTGEQFF.

The chain recombines TRBV3-1 (or the pseudogene TRBV3-2) with TRBJ2-7; 10 positions match TRBD1. The CDR3 totals 15 residues. V was pared by 5 bases and J by 5 bases, with 9 bases of the junction left unmatched. In germline, CDR1 is LGHDT, CDR2 YNNKEL (reference sequence). The CDR3, as DNA: TGTGCCAGCAGCGGAACCGGGACAGGGGTTAACGAGCAGTACTTC. This sequence encodes CASSGTGTGVNEQYF.

V gene TRBV12-3 or TRBV12-4 combines with J gene TRBJ2-7, with no clear D. This CDR3 spans 11 amino acids. V was pared by 3 bases and J by 4 bases, with 4 bases between. This CDR3 reads CASSFGYEQYF. In DNA form, the CDR3 reads TGTGCCAGCAGTTTCGGTTACGAGCAGTACTTC.

The J gene is TRBJ1-4, the V gene TRBV29-1; 8 nucleotides line up with TRBD1. Germline V gene data show CDR1 as SQVTM and CDR2 as ANQGSEA. CDR3 length equals 12 residues. V dropped 7 bases and J dropped 8; count of bases not matched to a gene: 6. CDR3 sequence (DNA): TGCAGCGGCCAGGGGGCGGGGGAAAAACTGTTTTTT. This gives the protein CSGQGAGEKLFF.

V gene TRBV28 combines with J gene TRBJ1-2; 11 bases match TRBD1. This CDR3 contains 14 residues. Germline-derived CDR1 and CDR2 are MDHEN and SYDVKM. The trim removed 4 bases at V and 5 bases at J, leaving 3 bases unmatched. CDR3 amino acids: CASSSGTGGYGYTF. DNA for the CDR3: TGTGCCAGCAGTTCAGGGACAGGGGGTTATGGCTACACCTTC.

The genes are TRBV3-1 (or the pseudogene TRBV3-2) and TRBJ2-2, with D possibly being TRBD2 (5 bases). The ends were cut back, 5 bases at V and 4 bases at J, with 14 bases in the middle. CDR3 length: 15 residues. Germline lookup yields CDR1 LGHDT and CDR2 YNNKEL (reference sequence). The DNA of the CDR3 is TGTGCCAGCAGCGGATGGCCTAGCATCACCGGGGAGCTGTTTTTT. Translated: CASSGWPSITGELFF.